Below, 13 T cell receptor beta chains from the same sample are listed, as sequenced in a study of regulatory T cells in long-lasting Graves disease. Regarding time point: persistent/refractory GD, antithyroid drugs over 5 years with positive TRAb. With RNA extracted from PBMCs as input, the TCR library was made. Combining iRepertoire HTBI primers with Arm-PCR of CDR3 regions, the authors built TCR beta libraries. In TCRdb, the multiplex PCR reads were re-called with MiXCR into one record per CDR3 protein. Of some 470,000 distinct CDR3 sequences in the sample, roughly 21% were seen once. The material sequenced was peripheral blood mononuclear cells (PBMCs), taken when the disease was refractory, from a patient treated with antithyroid drugs. The source of these receptors is a female donor with Graves disease.

The chain couples TRBV6-2 or TRBV6-3 to TRBJ1-5; D remains unclear. Trimming took 2 bases from V and 4 from J, leaving 6 bases between them. The CDR3 runs to 13 residues. CDR1 and CDR2 (germline): MNHEY, SVGEGT. The CDR3 region is CASSYRLNQPQHF. In nucleotides, the CDR3 is TGTGCCAGCAGTTACCGTCTAAATCAGCCCCAGCATTTT.

The chain couples TRBV7-9 to TRBJ2-2; no firm D call. V was pared by 5 bases and J by 1 base, with 14 bases between. Germline loops: CDR1 SEHNR, CDR2 FQNEAQ (reference sequence). The CDR3 totals 16 residues. As DNA, the CDR3 is TGTGCCAGCAGCCCGCAACCGGACCTGAACACCGGGGAGCTGTTTTTT. Amino acid sequence: CASSPQPDLNTGELFF.

The rearrangement joins TRBV19 to TRBJ1-2; D is unclear. CDR1 is LNHDA and CDR2 is SQIVND in the germline V gene (reference sequence). The CDR3 extends over 14 amino acids. The ends were cut back, 4 bases at V and 1 base at J, with 10 bases in the middle. CDR3 DNA sequence: TGTGCCAGTAGTAAAGCCTGGGATAACTATGGCTACACCTTC. It translates to CASSKAWDNYGYTF.

This clonotype was observed at least ten times. The DNA for the CDR3 is TGTGCCAGCGGAGCGGGCCAAGAGACCCAGTACTTC. It yields the protein CASGAGQETQYF. The chain is built from TRBV7-2 and TRBJ2-5; possible D gene TRBD2, 6 bases. Germline-derived CDR1 and CDR2 are SGHTA and FQGNSA. The CDR3 contains 12 residues. V shed 8 bases and J shed 1 base, with 8 bases lying between them.

Worth noting for this clonotype: This may stem from a read error, because a much larger clone lies one nucleotide away. This chain connects TRBV7-2 to TRBJ2-5, with 11 bases aligning to TRBD2. Germline V gene data show CDR1 as SGHTA and CDR2 as FQGNSA. The CDR3 has 17 amino acids. CDR3 bases: TGTGCCAGCAGCCACACTAGCGGGAGAGTGAGGAGAGAGGCCCAGTACTTC. It codes for CASSHTSGRVRREAQYF.

This clonotype showed up just a few times. V gene TRBV11-2 combines with J gene TRBJ2-7, with 7 bases aligning to TRBD1. Losses at the gene ends were 5 bases for V and 5 bases for J; bases not matched to a gene: 9. Germline-derived CDR1 and CDR2 are SGHAT and FQNNGV. This CDR3 has 14 residues. CDR3 sequence: CASSPDRVLDEQYF. The CDR3 DNA reads as TGTGCCAGCAGCCCCGACAGGGTCTTGGACGAGCAGTACTTC.

This clonotype was counted ten times or more. V usage is TRBV28 and J usage is TRBJ2-6; D is unresolved. Germline assignment: CDR1 MDHEN and CDR2 SYDVKM. The CDR3 is made up of 17 amino acids. The V and J ends lost 5 bases and 0 bases respectively, with 14 bases between them. This chain's CDR3 is CASSPRRLFSGANVLTF. CDR3 bases: TGTGCCAGCAGTCCCCGACGACTGTTCTCTGGGGCCAACGTCCTGACTTTC.

In this sample, this clonotype turned up many times. CDR3 amino acids: CASSERPVGTEKLFF. The CDR3 coding sequence is TGTGCCAGTAGCGAAAGACCTGTGGGAACTGAAAAACTGTTTTTT. The chain combines TRBV19 with TRBJ1-4; no clear D. Looked up from germline, CDR1 is LNHDA and CDR2 is SQIVND (reference sequence). This CDR3 region has 15 residues. V gave up 6 bases and J gave up 7 bases, with 18 bases separating them.

This CDR3 is CASSPSLVGQETQYF. CDR3 in DNA: TGTGCCAGCTCACCAAGCTTGGTCGGCCAAGAGACCCAGTACTTC. J is TRBJ2-5 and V is TRBV18; D unresolved. The germline V gene encodes CDR1 KGHSH and CDR2 LQKENI. V gave up 2 bases and J gave up 1 base, with 11 bases separating them. The CDR3 runs 15 residues.

This clonotype was picked up a small number of times. The genes are TRBV20-1 and TRBJ1-1, with 12 bases that match TRBD1. The CDR3 has 14 residues. The V gene's germline CDR1 is DFQATT and CDR2 SNEGSKA (reference sequence). The V gene end was trimmed by 3 bases and the J gene end by 7 bases; junction bases not matched to a gene: 6. The CDR3 DNA reads TGCAGTGCTAGCGGGACAGGGGGCCGTGATGAAGCTTTCTTT. Translation gives CSASGTGGRDEAFF.

In the case of this clonotype: Germline and junction disagree at one end, which may indicate a read error. The V gene is TRBV3-1, the J gene TRBJ2-7, with TRBD2 as a possible D gene (6 bases). Germline V gene sequence: CDR1 LGHDT, CDR2 YNNKEL (reference sequence). The length of the CDR3 is 13 residues. CDR3 sequence: CASSHGDSYERYF. The CDR3 DNA follows: TGTGCCAGCAGCCACGGGGACTCCTACGAGCGGTACTTC.

The chain is built from TRBV5-1 and TRBJ2-7, with D possibly called TRBD1 or TRBD2 (5 bases each). This CDR3 has 21 amino acids. Germline CDR1 is SGHRS and CDR2 is YFSETQ. The germline V and J ends were trimmed by 0 bases and 0 bases, with 28 bases remaining between them. CDR3 nucleotides: TGCGCCAGCAGCTTGGGCCTCGGGACGCACGGACGGTCCTATAGCTCCTACGAGCAGTACTTC. Residues: CASSLGLGTHGRSYSSYEQYF.

This clonotype was seen a few times. The chain links TRBV6-1 to TRBJ2-5; TRBD2 agrees at 14 bases. This CDR3 has 20 residues. Germline V CDR1 and CDR2: MNHNS, SASEGT. Trimming removed 4 bases from V and 5 bases from J; junction bases left unmatched: 18. CDR3 protein: CASSGSPPGLAGVLRETQYF. The DNA of the CDR3 is TGTGCCAGCAGTGGCAGTCCTCCGGGACTAGCGGGGGTCTTACGGGAGACCCAGTACTTC.